The present TCR beta chain was sequenced within a study of cytomegalovirus exposure and HLA in healthy donors. The CDR3 runs 14 residues. CDR1 is MRHNA, CDR2 SNTAGT, per germline. V gave up 5 bases and J gave up 2 bases, with 7 bases separating them. With 60 Vbeta and 13 Jbeta primers, the PCR was carried out. This table comes from immunoSEQ multiplex PCR, and its TCRdb copy is limited to in-frame clones, with some not included. The table shows 180,000 or so clones, with about 79% occurring only once. The chain joins TRBV6-4 to TRBJ2-6; D gene ambiguous. The specimen was PBMCs. The receptor was derived from a man aged 50 to 59 in good health and CMV-seropositive. In DNA, the CDR3 is TGTGCCAGCAGTCAAGACACTGGGGCCAACGTCCTGACTTTC. Translating it yields CASSQDTGANVLTF.